This TCR beta chain was identified during a study of blood T cells in healthy people across ages (dated by TCRdb to 2015 to 2017). A note on the overall study: In model experiments, template switching captured about one uniquely barcoded TCR beta cDNA molecule for every two T cells. To avoid experimental bias, donors of different ages were spread randomly across the sequencing lanes. To track age-related changes in TCR beta repertoire diversity, the study relied on deep sequencing normalized with unique cDNA molecular identifiers. Using the same blood draw, the study looked at two additional independent replicas of 1 million unique cDNA reads for two donors, one aged 18 to 30 and the other aged 80 or older. Donors were grouped into four age groups: young (average approximately 15 years), middle-aged (about 40), aged (around 60) and long-lived (just over 80). Results and caveats for the whole study, not just this receptor: Compared with the aged group, the long-lived group had more naive CD4+ T cells, fewer expanded clones and increased TCR diversity, a pattern suggesting age selection. Conclusive comparison of naive and antigen-experienced compartments was prevented by the profiling of bulk unsorted PBMCs. As age increased, observed TCR beta diversity per million T cells dropped in a roughly linear way, and a significant reduction was already evident by age approximately 40. The CMV infection status of donors was not known, potentially confounding age-related changes in expanded clonotypes. A strong correlation was found between observed TCR beta diversity and the percentage of naive T cells measured by flow cytometry. Estimates of total diversity based on one million sequenced T cells were considered lower bounds and underestimates.

The CDR3 spans 18 residues, from the cysteine through the phenylalanine. Only the CDR3 part of the read is kept: 54 bases, read in frame from the first base. V and J lose 0 bases and 7 bases, and a span of 19 bases separates them. The germline V gene (reference sequence) provides CDR1 LNHNV and CDR2 YYDKDF. Systemically healthy Caucasian individuals from Russia, approximately 39 in total and aged about 6 to 95 years, were included as donors. Approximately 9 milliliters of peripheral blood were collected from each donor into EDTA-treated Vacutainer tubes. Ficoll-Paque density-gradient centrifugation was used to isolate PBMCs, with at least 6.5 million obtained per sample. Trizol reagent was used to extract total RNA from the PBMCs, yielding at least 6 micrograms per sample. The percentages of naive CD45RAhigh/CD27high T cells were determined by flow cytometry on a PBMC aliquot from every donor. The library was produced with 5' RACE. TCRdb records Illumina HiSeq 2500 as the sequencer. A second PCR of roughly 7 to 11 cycles was performed with a sample-barcoded 5' primer and a J-beta primer mix. Each TCR beta cDNA molecule received a unique molecular identifier from a template-switch 5' adaptor carrying 12 random nucleotides. Each sample yielded at least 3 million CDR3-containing paired-end reads. The Mint cDNA synthesis kit, primed by a TRBC-specific oligonucleotide, was used to synthesize first-strand cDNA from all RNA. After uracil-DNA glycosylase treatment, a first 18-cycle PCR used universal primers M1SS and BC2_uni_R on all cDNA. In the paper's pipeline: Normalization of each sample was performed by random selection of 1 million high-quality reads, each carrying a distinct molecular identifier. Reads with shared molecular identifiers were discarded instead of being binned into consensus sequences. CDR3 identification, clonotype clustering and error correction used MiTCR with a Q25 quality threshold and the strictest error-elimination algorithm. A nonparametric unseen species model with Euler transformation was used to estimate lower-bound total TCR beta diversity. TCRdb ran its own pipeline on the public reads, namely fastp trimming at Q25 and MiXCR clone calling, and kept in-frame beta chains. Each record represents a unique CDR3 protein, reported with the most common genes and DNA among its rows. What appears here as the V and J calls and clone size reflects TCRdb's work, not the paper's. Counted in this sample were 650,000 to 800,000 distinct CDR3 sequences; approximately 48% of them appeared once. The ten largest clones take up roughly 18% of the sample.

This clonotype was recorded a few times. There is no known antigen for this receptor. Nothing much larger sits one base from this clone, and base qualities are not available. Sample: blood. This TCR derives from a man in his 60s in good health. Rearrangement joined TRBV15 to TRBJ1-6, and TRBD1 may be the D gene, going by 5 matching bases. The nucleotides read TGTGCCACCAGCAGAGATCCCCCCCGGACAACTAGGAATTCACCCCTCCACTTT. It translates to CATSRDPPRTTRNSPLHF.